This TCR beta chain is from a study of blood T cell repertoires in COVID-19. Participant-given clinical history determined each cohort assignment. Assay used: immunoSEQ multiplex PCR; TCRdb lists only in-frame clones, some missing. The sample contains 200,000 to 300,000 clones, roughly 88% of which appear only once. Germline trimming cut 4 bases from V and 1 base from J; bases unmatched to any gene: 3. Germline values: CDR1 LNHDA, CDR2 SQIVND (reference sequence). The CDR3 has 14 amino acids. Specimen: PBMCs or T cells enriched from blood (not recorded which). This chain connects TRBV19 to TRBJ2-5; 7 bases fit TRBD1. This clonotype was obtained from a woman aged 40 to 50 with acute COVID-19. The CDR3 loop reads CASSRTGFQETQYF. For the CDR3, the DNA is TGTGCCAGTAGTAGGACAGGTTTCCAAGAGACCCAGTACTTC.